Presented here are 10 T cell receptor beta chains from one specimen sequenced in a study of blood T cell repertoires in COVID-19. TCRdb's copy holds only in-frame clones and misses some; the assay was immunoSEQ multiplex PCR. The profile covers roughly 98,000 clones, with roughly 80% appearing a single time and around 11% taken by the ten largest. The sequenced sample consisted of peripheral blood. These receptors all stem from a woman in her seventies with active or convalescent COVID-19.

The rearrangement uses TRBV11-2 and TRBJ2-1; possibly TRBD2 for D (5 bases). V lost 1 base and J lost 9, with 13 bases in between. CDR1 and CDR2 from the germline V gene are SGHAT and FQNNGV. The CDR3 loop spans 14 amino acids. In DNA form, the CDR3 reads TGTGCCAGCAGCTTAGGGAGCGGCGCTGGTGAGCAGTTCTTC. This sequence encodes CASSLGSGAGEQFF.

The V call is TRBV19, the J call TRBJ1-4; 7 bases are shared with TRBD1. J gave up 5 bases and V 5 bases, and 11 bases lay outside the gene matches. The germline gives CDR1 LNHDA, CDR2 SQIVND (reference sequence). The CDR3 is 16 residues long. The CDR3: CASSQTGTVKNEKLFF. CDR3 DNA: TGTGCCAGTAGTCAAACCGGGACAGTAAAAAATGAAAAACTGTTTTTT.

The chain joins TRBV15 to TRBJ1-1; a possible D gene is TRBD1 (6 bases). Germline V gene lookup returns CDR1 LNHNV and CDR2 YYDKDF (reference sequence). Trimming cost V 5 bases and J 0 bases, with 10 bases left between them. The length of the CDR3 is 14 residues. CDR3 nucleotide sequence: TGTGCCACCAGCGATCGGACAGTGAACACTGAAGCTTTCTTT. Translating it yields CATSDRTVNTEAFF.

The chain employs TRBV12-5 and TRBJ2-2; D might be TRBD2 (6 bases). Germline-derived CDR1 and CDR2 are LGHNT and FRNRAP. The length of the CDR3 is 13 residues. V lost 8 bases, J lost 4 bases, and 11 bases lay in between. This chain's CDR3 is CASRSSATGELFF. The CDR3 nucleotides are TGTGCTAGTCGTTCTAGCGCCACCGGGGAGCTGTTTTTT.

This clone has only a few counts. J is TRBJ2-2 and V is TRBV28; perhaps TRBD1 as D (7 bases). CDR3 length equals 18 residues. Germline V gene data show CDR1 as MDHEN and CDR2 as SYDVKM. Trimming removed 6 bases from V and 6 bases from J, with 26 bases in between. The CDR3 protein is CASSGTWTGQQRAGELFF. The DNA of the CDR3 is TGTGCCAGCAGCGGGACTTGGACAGGCCAACAACGTGCCGGGGAGCTGTTTTTT.

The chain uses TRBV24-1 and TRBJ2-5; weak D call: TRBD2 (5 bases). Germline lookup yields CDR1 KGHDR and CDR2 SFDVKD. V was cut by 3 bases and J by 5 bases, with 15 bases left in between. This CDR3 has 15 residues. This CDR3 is CATSDPPAGVETQYF. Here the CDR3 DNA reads TGTGCCACCAGTGATCCCCCTGCCGGGGTGGAGACCCAGTACTTC.

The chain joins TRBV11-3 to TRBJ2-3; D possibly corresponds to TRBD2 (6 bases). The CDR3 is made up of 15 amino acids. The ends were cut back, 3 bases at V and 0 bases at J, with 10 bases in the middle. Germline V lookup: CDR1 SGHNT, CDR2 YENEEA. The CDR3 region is CASSLGGFSTDTQYF. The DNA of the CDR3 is TGTGCCAGCAGCTTGGGGGGATTCAGCACAGATACGCAGTATTTT.

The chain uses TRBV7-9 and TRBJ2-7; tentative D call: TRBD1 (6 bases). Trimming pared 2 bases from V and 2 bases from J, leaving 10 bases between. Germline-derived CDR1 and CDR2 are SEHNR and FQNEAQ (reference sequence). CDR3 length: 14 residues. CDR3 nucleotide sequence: TGTGCCAGCAGCTTATTGGGGGCCACCTACGAGCAGTACTTC. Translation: CASSLLGATYEQYF.

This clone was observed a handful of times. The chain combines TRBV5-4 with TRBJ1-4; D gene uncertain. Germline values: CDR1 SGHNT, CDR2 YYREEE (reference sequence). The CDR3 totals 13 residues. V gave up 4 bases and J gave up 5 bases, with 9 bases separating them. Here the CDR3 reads CASSRTGNEKLFF. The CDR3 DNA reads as TGTGCCAGCAGCAGGACGGGGAATGAAAAACTGTTTTTT. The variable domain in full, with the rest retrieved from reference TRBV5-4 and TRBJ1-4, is ETGVTQSPTHLIKTRGQQVTLRCSSQSGHNTVSWYQQALGQGPQFIFQYYREEENGRGNFPPRFSGLQFPNYSSELNVNALELDDSALYLCASSRTGNEKLFFGSGTQLSVL.

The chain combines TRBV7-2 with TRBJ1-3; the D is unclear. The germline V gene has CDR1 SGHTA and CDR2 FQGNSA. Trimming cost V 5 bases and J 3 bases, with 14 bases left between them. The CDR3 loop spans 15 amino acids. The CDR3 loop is CASSRPGFGGNTIYF. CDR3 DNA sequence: TGTGCCAGCAGCCGCCCGGGGTTTGGTGGAAACACCATATATTTT.